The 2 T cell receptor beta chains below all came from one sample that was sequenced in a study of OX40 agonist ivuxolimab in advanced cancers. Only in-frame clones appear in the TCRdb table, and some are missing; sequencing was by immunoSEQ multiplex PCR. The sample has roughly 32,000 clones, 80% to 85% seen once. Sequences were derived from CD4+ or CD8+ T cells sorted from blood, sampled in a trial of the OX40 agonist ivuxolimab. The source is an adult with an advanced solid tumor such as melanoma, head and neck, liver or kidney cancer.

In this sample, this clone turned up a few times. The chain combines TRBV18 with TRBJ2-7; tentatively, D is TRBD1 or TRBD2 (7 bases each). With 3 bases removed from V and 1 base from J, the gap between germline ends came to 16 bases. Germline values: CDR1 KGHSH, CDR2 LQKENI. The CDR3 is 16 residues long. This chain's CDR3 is CASSPQGGYISYEQYF. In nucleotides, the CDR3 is TGTGCCAGCTCACCCCAGGGGGGGTACATTTCCTACGAGCAGTACTTC.

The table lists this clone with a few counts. The CDR3, as DNA: TGTGCCAGTAGTAACACAATCGAAGCTTTCTTT. Translated, it gives CASSNTIEAFF. J is TRBJ1-1 and V is TRBV19; D gene uncertain. The germline CDR1 and CDR2 sequences are LNHDA and SQIVND (reference sequence). The V end lost 4 bases, the J end lost 8 bases, and 8 bases lay between the germline ends. The CDR3 has 11 residues. Full variable domain (missing parts from reference TRBV19 and TRBJ1-1): DGGITQSPKYLFRKEGQNVTLSCEQNLNHDAMYWYRQDPGQGLRLIYYSQIVNDFQKGDIAEGYSVSREKKESFPLTVTSAQKNPTAFYLCASSNTIEAFFGQGTRLTVV.